Presented here are 20 T cell receptor beta chains from one specimen sequenced in a study of T cell responses to AZD1222 COVID-19 vaccine. Produced via immunoSEQ multiplex PCR; TCRdb's table is partial and in-frame only. The sample includes around 140,000 clones, around nine tenths of them seen just once. This material consisted of peripheral blood, taken on day 0 of AZD1222 vaccination. The receptors here all came from an adult in good health.

V is TRBV28 and J is TRBJ1-5, with TRBD1 as a possible D gene (6 bases). Germline CDR1 and CDR2: MDHEN and SYDVKM. The V and J ends lost 4 bases and 0 bases respectively, with 13 bases between them. This CDR3 has 16 amino acids. CDR3 protein: CASSSMDSYSNQPQHF. CDR3 nucleotide sequence: TGTGCCAGCAGTTCAATGGACAGCTATAGCAATCAGCCCCAGCATTTT.

This chain uses TRBV28 with TRBJ2-2; 8 bases are shared with TRBD2. The CDR3 length is 17 residues. After removal of 6 bases from V and 5 bases from J, the junction contained 14 bases not matched to a gene. CDR1 MDHEN and CDR2 SYDVKM come from the germline V gene. CDR3 residues: CASSSHPGLVWTGELFF. The CDR3 DNA sequence: TGTGCCAGCAGCTCACACCCGGGACTAGTATGGACCGGGGAGCTGTTTTTT. Full variable domain (remainder filled in from reference TRBV28 and TRBJ2-2): DVKVTQSSRYLVKRTGEKVFLECVQDMDHENMFWYRQDPGLGLRLIYFSYDVKMKEKGDIPEGYSVSREKKERFSLILESASTNQTSMYLCASSSHPGLVWTGELFFGEGSRLTVL.

The chain uses TRBV19 and TRBJ2-1; 9 bases fit TRBD2. Trimming took 0 bases from V and 1 from J; bases not matched to a gene: 1. Germline V gene lookup returns CDR1 LNHDA and CDR2 SQIVND (reference sequence). This CDR3 has 16 amino acids. CDR3 protein: CASSIDLAGSYNEQFF. In DNA form, the CDR3 reads TGTGCCAGTAGTATAGATCTAGCGGGGTCCTACAATGAGCAGTTCTTC. The complete variable domain, with remaining parts taken from reference TRBV19 and TRBJ2-1, reads DGGITQSPKYLFRKEGQNVTLSCEQNLNHDAMYWYRQDPGQGLRLIYYSQIVNDFQKGDIAEGYSVSREKKESFPLTVTSAQKNPTAFYLCASSIDLAGSYNEQFFGPGTRLTVL.

The chain employs TRBV6-5 and TRBJ1-6; no clear D gene. The V end was cut by 6 bases, the J end by 7 bases, with 16 bases between. This CDR3 is 15 amino acids long. The V gene's germline CDR1 is MNHEY and CDR2 SVGAGI. CDR3: CASSPRVRGNSPLHF. In DNA, the CDR3 is TGTGCCAGCAGCCCCCGAGTAAGAGGGAATTCACCCCTCCACTTT.

The genes are TRBV28 and TRBJ2-1, with D perhaps TRBD1 (6 bases). Germline values: CDR1 MDHEN, CDR2 SYDVKM. This CDR3 has 15 residues. V was cut by 7 bases and J by 2 bases, with 15 bases left in between. The CDR3 region is CASTSAGTPYNEQFF. The DNA of the CDR3 is TGTGCCAGCACCTCGGCCGGGACACCCTACAATGAGCAGTTCTTC.

This clone came up a few times. The chain is built from TRBV6-1 and TRBJ2-3, with TRBD2 matching over 12 bases. V gave up 3 bases and J gave up 5 bases; unmatched junction bases: 0. CDR3 size: 14 residues. Germline V gene sequence: CDR1 MNHNS, CDR2 SASEGT. CDR3 region: CASSETSGRDTQYF. The DNA for the CDR3 is TGTGCCAGCAGTGAGACTAGCGGGAGAGATACGCAGTATTTT.

The rearrangement joins TRBV7-9 to TRBJ1-1; D is unresolved. From germline, CDR1 is SEHNR and CDR2 FQNEAQ (reference sequence). CDR3 length: 15 amino acids. The V end lost 2 bases, the J end lost 1 base, and 11 bases lay between the germline ends. The DNA of the CDR3 is TGTGCCAGCAGCTTACCCGCGGGCAGGAACACTGAAGCTTTCTTT. Amino acid sequence: CASSLPAGRNTEAFF. The full variable domain, with the rest looked up from reference TRBV7-9 and TRBJ1-1, is DTGVSQNPRHKITKRGQNVTFRCDPISEHNRLYWYRQTLGQGPEFLTYFQNEAQLEKSRLLSDRFSAERPKGSFSTLEIQRTEQGDSAMYLCASSLPAGRNTEAFFGQGTRLTVV.

This clone has only a few counts. V gene TRBV6-5 combines with J gene TRBJ1-4, with D possibly matching TRBD1 (6 bases). Trimming removed 8 bases from V and 4 bases from J, with 14 bases in between. CDR3 length equals 14 residues. CDR1 is MNHEY and CDR2 is SVGAGI in the germline V gene. The CDR3 DNA reads TGTGCCAGCGGGACCAGGGGTTTTAATGAAAAACTGTTTTTT. This encodes CASGTRGFNEKLFF.

The CDR3 nucleotides read TGTGCCAGCAGCCTAGACAGGAACACTGAAGCTTTCTTT. Translation gives CASSLDRNTEAFF. The chain carries TRBV7-3 and TRBJ1-1; D is perhaps TRBD1 (5 bases). Germline V gene data show CDR1 as SGHTA and CDR2 as FQGTGA. Trimming shortened V by 5 bases and J by 1 base, and 8 bases separated the two germline ends. The CDR3 contains 13 residues.

Comments on this clone: At one boundary the junction diverges from the germline segment, which might be a read error. The chain has TRBV28 and TRBJ2-1; 8 positions match TRBD1. The germline V gene has CDR1 MDHEN and CDR2 SYDVKM. The CDR3 length is 12 residues. CDR3 in amino acids: CASRPFDRGLIF. CDR3 sequence (DNA): TGTGCCAGCAGACCCTTCGACAGGGGCTTGATCTTC.

The chain is built from TRBV7-8 and TRBJ1-1; TRBD1 matches 8 bases. CDR1 and CDR2 (germline): SGHVS, FQNEAQ. Trimming removed 2 bases from V and 1 base from J; junction bases left unmatched: 15. The CDR3 is made up of 19 amino acids. The DNA for the CDR3 is TGTGCCAGCAGCTTAAAGAGTTTTATGAGACAGGGGACGAACACTGAAGCTTTCTTT. It is translated as CASSLKSFMRQGTNTEAFF.

This chain uses TRBV4-1 with TRBJ2-2; possibly TRBD1 for D (6 bases). The CDR3 sequence is 17 residues long. The germline CDR1 and CDR2 sequences are MGHRA and YSYEKL. V was clipped by 3 bases and J by 1 base, with 15 bases between them. The CDR3 bases are TGCGCCAGCAGCCACGTCGTCACAGGGAGGAACACCGGGGAGCTGTTTTTT. This sequence encodes CASSHVVTGRNTGELFF.

The chain is built from TRBV18 and TRBJ2-5; D gene ambiguous. CDR3 length equals 13 residues. V was shortened by 6 bases and J by 2 bases, with 10 bases between the two germline ends. Germline CDR1 and CDR2: KGHSH and LQKENI. The CDR3 reads CASSTDQQETQYF. In DNA, the CDR3 is TGTGCCAGCTCGACCGACCAGCAAGAGACCCAGTACTTC.

This chain joins TRBV2 and TRBJ1-5; 7 positions match TRBD1. Germline trimming cut 5 bases from V and 7 bases from J; bases unmatched to any gene: 8. Looked up from germline, CDR1 is SNHLY and CDR2 is FYNNEI. CDR3 length equals 14 residues. The CDR3 is CASSTGETVQPQHF. CDR3 bases: TGTGCCAGCAGTACAGGGGAGACGGTACAGCCCCAGCATTTT. The variable domain in full, with the rest retrieved from reference TRBV2 and TRBJ1-5, is EPEVTQTPSHQVTQMGQEVILRCVPISNHLYFYWYRQILGQKVEFLVSFYNNEISEKSEIFDDQFSVERPDGSNFTLKIRSTKLEDSAMYFCASSTGETVQPQHFGDGTRLSIL.

This sequence joins TRBV4-1 and TRBJ1-2; the D gene is possibly TRBD1 (5 bases). The ends were cut back, 4 bases at V and 0 bases at J, with 12 bases in the middle. This CDR3 contains 15 residues. Germline V lookup: CDR1 MGHRA, CDR2 YSYEKL. The CDR3 reads CASSPRQTPNYGYTF. The CDR3 DNA reads TGCGCCAGCAGCCCCCGACAGACTCCTAACTATGGCTACACCTTC.

This clone was observed once. The chain carries TRBV6-5 and TRBJ1-1; unclear D gene. Germline V lookup: CDR1 MNHEY, CDR2 SVGAGI. The CDR3 is 14 amino acids. V was cut by 6 bases and J by 1 base, with 12 bases left in between. The CDR3 DNA follows: TGTGCCAGCAGACAACAGCCGGGGAACACTGAAGCTTTCTTT. Translation: CASRQQPGNTEAFF.

The chain recombines TRBV7-3 with TRBJ2-1; 8 bases align to TRBD1. V dropped 5 bases and J dropped 4; count of bases not matched to a gene: 4. Germline CDR1 reads SGHTA; CDR2 reads FQGTGA. CDR3 length: 14 residues. CDR3 sequence reads: CASSPRTGYNEQFF. In nucleotides, the CDR3 is TGTGCCAGCAGCCCCAGGACAGGGTACAATGAGCAGTTCTTC.

The chain combines TRBV7-2 with TRBJ1-5; a possible D gene is TRBD1 (6 bases). Germline V gene lookup returns CDR1 SGHTA and CDR2 FQGNSA. This CDR3 comprises 14 residues. Trimming took off 11 bases at V and 2 bases at J, with 16 bases between the two ends. The CDR3 protein is CARNPGGGNQPQHF. In nucleotides, the CDR3 is TGTGCCCGCAACCCGGGGGGCGGCAATCAGCCCCAGCATTTT.

This chain links TRBV5-8 with TRBJ1-5; a weak D match, TRBD1 (6 bases). CDR1 and CDR2 from the germline V gene are SGHTS and YDEGEE. The ends were cut back, 4 bases at V and 5 bases at J, with 25 bases in the middle. This CDR3 is built from 18 residues. The CDR3 DNA reads TGTGCCAGCAGCCGCTCGACAGGCCCCCCGTTACCAGATCAGCCCCAGCATTTT. Translated: CASSRSTGPPLPDQPQHF.

J is TRBJ2-1 and V is TRBV2; TRBD1 is a possible D gene (6 bases). The CDR3 runs to 15 residues. The germline V gene encodes CDR1 SNHLY and CDR2 FYNNEI. V lost 9 bases to trimming and J lost 4 bases, with 19 bases between them. Here the CDR3 DNA reads TGTGCCAGACAAGCAGGGGAAGTAAAATACAATGAGCAGTTCTTC. This translates into CARQAGEVKYNEQFF. The full variable domain, its missing parts supplied by reference TRBV2 and TRBJ2-1, is EPEVTQTPSHQVTQMGQEVILRCVPISNHLYFYWYRQILGQKVEFLVSFYNNEISEKSEIFDDQFSVERPDGSNFTLKIRSTKLEDSAMYFCARQAGEVKYNEQFFGPGTRLTVL.